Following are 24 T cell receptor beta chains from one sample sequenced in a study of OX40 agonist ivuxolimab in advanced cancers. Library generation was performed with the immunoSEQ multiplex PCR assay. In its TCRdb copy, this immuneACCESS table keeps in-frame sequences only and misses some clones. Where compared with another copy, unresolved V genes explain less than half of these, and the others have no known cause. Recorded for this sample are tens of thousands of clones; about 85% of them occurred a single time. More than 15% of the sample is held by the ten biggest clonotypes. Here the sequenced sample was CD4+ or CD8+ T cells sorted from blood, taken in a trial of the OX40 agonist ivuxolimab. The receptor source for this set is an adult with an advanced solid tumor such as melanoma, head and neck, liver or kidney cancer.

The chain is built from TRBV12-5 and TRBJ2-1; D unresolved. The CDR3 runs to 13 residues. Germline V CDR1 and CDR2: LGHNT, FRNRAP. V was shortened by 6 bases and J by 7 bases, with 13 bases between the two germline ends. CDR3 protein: CASGPEVANEQFF. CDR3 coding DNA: TGTGCTAGTGGCCCCGAGGTAGCAAATGAGCAGTTCTTC. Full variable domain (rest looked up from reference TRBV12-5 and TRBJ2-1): DARVTQTPRHKVTEMGQEVTMRCQPILGHNTVFWYRQTMMQGLELLAYFRNRAPLDDSGMPKDRFSAEMPDATLATLKIQPSEPRDSAVYFCASGPEVANEQFFGPGTRLTVL.

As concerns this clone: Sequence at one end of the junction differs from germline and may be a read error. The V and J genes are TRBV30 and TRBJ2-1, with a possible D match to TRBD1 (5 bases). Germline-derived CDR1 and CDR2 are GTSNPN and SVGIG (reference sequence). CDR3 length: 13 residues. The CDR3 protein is CAWSPRAYSEQFF. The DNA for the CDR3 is TGTGCCTGGAGTCCCAGGGCCTACAGTGAGCAGTTCTTC.

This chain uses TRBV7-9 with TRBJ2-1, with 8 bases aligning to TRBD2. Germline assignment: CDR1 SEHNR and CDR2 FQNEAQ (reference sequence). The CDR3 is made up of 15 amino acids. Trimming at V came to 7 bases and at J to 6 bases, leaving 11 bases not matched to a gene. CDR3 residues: CASTRWAGGANEQFF. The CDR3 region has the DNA TGTGCCAGCACACGGTGGGCGGGAGGAGCCAATGAGCAGTTCTTC.

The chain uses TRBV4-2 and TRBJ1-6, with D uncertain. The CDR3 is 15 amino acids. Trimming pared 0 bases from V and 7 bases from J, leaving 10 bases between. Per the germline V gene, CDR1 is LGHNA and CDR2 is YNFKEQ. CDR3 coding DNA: TGTGCCAGCAGCCAAGATTCGGGGTCCAATTCACCCCTCCACTTT. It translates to CASSQDSGSNSPLHF.

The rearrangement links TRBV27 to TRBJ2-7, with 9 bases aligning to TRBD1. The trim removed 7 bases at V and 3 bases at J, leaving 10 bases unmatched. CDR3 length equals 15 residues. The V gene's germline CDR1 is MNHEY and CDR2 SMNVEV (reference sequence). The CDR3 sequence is CASTATGGLYYEQYF. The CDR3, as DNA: TGTGCCAGCACGGCAACAGGGGGCTTATACTACGAGCAGTACTTC.

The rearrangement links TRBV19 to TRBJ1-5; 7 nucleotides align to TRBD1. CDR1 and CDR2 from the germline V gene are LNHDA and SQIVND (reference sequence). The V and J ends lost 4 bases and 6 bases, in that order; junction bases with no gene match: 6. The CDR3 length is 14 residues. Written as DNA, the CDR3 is TGTGCCAGTAGTAGACAGGGATCGGTTCAGCCCCAGCATTTT. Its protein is CASSRQGSVQPQHF.

The CDR3 nucleotides are TGTGCCAGTAGTATTCAGCTGGCAGGGGTATACAATGAGCAGTTCTTC. This encodes CASSIQLAGVYNEQFF. V is TRBV19 and J is TRBJ2-1, with a possible D match to TRBD1 (6 bases). The V gene lost 3 bases and the J gene lost 4 bases, with 16 bases spanning the gap. CDR3 size: 16 residues. CDR1 LNHDA and CDR2 SQIVND come from the germline V gene (reference sequence).

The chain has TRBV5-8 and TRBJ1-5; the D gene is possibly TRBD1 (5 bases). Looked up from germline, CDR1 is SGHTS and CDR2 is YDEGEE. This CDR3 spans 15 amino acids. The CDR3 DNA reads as TGTGCAACTAGGCCGTCCGGGGCGTGGAATCAGCCCCAGCATTTT. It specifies CATRPSGAWNQPQHF.

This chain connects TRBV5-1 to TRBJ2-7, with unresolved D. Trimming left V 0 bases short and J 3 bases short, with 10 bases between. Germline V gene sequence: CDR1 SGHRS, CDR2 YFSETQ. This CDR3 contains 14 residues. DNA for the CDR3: TGCGCCAGCAGCTTGGCTCCTGAGAACTACGAGCAGTACTTC. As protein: CASSLAPENYEQYF.

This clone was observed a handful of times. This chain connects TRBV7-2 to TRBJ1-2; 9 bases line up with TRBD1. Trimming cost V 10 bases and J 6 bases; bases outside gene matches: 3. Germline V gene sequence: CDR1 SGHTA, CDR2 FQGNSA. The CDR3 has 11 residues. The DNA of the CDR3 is TGTGCCACAAGGACAGGGGATGGCTACACCTTC. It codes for CATRTGDGYTF.

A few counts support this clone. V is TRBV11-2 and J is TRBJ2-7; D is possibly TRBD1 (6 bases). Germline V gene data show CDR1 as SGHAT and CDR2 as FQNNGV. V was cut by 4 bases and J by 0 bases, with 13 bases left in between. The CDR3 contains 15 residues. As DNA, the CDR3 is TGTGCCAGCAGCTCCGTCCGGGACAACTCCTACGAGCAGTACTTC. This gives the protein CASSSVRDNSYEQYF.

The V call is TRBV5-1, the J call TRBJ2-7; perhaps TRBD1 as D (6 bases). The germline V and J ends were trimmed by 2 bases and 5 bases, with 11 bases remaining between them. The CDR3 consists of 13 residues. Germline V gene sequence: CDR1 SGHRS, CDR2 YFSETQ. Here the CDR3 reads CASSFTGSHEQYF. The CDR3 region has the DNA TGCGCCAGCAGCTTTACAGGGAGCCACGAGCAGTACTTC.

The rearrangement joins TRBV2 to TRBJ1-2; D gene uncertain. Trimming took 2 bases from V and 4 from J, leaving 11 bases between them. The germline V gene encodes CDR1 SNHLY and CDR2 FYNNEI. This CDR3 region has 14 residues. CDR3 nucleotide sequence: TGTGCCAGCAGTGAAATAAGGGTAGGCTATGGCTACACCTTC. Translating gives CASSEIRVGYGYTF. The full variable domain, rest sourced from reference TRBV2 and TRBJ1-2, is EPEVTQTPSHQVTQMGQEVILRCVPISNHLYFYWYRQILGQKVEFLVSFYNNEISEKSEIFDDQFSVERPDGSNFTLKIRSTKLEDSAMYFCASSEIRVGYGYTFGSGTRLTVV.

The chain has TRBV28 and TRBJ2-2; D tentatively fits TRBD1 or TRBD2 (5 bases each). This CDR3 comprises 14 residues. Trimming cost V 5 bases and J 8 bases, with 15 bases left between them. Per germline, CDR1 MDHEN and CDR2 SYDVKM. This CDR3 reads CASSGTSIPGELFF. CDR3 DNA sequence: TGTGCCAGCAGTGGGACCTCTATTCCGGGGGAGCTGTTTTTT.

In DNA form, the CDR3 reads TGTGCCAGCTCACCGGGACAGGGAATTAACTATGGCTACACCTTC. Translation gives CASSPGQGINYGYTF. This chain uses TRBV18 with TRBJ1-2; 9 bases fit TRBD1. The CDR3 is 15 amino acids. CDR1 and CDR2 (germline): KGHSH, LQKENI. The V and J ends lost 3 bases and 1 base, in that order; junction bases with no gene match: 3.

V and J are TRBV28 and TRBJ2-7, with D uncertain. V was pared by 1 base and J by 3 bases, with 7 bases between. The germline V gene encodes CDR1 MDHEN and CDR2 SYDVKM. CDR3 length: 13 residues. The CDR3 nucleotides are TGTGCCAGCAGTTTATCGAACCTCTACGAGCAGTACTTC. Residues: CASSLSNLYEQYF.

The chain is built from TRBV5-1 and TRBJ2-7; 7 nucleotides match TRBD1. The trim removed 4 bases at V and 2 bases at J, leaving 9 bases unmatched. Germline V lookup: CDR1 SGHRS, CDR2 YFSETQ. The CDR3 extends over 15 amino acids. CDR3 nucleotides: TGCGCCAGCAGCCCGACAGGGTCCTCGACCTACGAGCAGTACTTC. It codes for CASSPTGSSTYEQYF.

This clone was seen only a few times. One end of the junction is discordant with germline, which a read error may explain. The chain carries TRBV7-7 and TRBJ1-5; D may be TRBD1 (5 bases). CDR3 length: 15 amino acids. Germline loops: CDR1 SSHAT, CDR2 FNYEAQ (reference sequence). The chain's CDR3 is CASSFRDESNQPQHF. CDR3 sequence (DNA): TGTGCTAGCAGCTTTAGGGACGAGAGCAATCAGCCCCAGCATTTT.

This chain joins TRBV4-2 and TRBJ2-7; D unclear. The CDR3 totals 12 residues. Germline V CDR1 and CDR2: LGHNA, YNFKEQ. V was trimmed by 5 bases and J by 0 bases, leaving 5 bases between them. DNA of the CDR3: TGTGCCAGCAGCTCTTCCTCCTACGAGCAGTACTTC. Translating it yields CASSSSSYEQYF.

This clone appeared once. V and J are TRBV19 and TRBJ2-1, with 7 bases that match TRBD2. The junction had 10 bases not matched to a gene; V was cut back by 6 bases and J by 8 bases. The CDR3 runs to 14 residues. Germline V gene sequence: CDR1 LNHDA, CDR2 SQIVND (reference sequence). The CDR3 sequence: CASSSKGGRDEQFF. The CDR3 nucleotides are TGTGCCAGTAGCTCGAAGGGAGGGCGGGATGAGCAGTTCTTC.

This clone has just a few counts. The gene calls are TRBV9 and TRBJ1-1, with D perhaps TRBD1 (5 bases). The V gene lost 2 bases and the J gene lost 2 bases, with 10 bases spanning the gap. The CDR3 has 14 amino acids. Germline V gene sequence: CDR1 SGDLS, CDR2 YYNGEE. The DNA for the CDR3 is TGTGCCAGCAGCGTGGGCGGGACTAACACTGAAGCTTTCTTT. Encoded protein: CASSVGGTNTEAFF.

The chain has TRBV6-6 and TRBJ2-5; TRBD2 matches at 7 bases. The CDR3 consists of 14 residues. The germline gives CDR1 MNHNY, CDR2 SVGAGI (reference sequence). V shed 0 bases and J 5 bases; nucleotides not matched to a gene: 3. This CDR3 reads CASSYSSGGETQYF. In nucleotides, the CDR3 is TGTGCCAGCAGTTACTCCTCCGGGGGGGAGACCCAGTACTTC.

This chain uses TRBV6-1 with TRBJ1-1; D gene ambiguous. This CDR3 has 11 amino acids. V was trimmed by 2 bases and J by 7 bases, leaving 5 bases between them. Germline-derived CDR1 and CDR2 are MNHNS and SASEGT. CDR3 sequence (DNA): TGTGCCAGCAGTGAAATCCTTGAAGCTTTCTTT. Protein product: CASSEILEAFF.

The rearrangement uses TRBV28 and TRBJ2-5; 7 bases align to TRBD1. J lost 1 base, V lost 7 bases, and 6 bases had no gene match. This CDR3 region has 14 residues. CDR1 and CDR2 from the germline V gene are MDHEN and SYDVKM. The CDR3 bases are TGTGCCAGCACCCTCGACAGGGTCCAAGAGACCCAGTACTTC. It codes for CASTLDRVQETQYF. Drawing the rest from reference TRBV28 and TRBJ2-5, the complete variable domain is DVKVTQSSRYLVKRTGEKVFLECVQDMDHENMFWYRQDPGLGLRLIYFSYDVKMKEKGDIPEGYSVSREKKERFSLILESASTNQTSMYLCASTLDRVQETQYFGPGTRLLVL.